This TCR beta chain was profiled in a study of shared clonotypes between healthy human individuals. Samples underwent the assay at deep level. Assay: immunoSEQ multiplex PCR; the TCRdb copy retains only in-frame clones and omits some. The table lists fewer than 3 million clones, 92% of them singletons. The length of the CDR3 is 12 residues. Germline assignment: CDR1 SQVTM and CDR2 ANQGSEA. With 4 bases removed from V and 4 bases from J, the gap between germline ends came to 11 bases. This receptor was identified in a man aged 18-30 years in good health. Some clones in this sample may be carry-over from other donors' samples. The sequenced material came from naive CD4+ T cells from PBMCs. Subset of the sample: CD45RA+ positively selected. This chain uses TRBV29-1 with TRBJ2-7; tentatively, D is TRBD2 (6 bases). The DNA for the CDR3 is TGCAGCGTTGGTTTAGGGAGGTACGAGCAGTACTTC. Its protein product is CSVGLGRYEQYF.